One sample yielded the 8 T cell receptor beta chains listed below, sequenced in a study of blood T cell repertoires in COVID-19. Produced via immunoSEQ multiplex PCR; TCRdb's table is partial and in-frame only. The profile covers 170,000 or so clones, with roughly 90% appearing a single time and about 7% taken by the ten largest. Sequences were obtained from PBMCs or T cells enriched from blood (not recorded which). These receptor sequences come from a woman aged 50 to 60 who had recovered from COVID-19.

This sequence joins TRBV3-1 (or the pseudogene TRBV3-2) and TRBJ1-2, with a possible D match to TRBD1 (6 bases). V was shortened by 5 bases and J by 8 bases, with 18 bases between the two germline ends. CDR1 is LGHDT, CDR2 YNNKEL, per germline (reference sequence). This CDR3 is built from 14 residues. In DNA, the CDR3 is TGTGCCAGCAGCGCTCAGGGGCGGGAGGGCGGCTACACCTTC. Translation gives CASSAQGREGGYTF.

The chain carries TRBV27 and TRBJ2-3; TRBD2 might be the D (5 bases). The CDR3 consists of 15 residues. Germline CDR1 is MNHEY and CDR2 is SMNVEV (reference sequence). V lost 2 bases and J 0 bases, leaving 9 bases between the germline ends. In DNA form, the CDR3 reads TGTGCCAGCAGTTTACGAGGGTTCAGCACAGATACGCAGTATTTT. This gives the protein CASSLRGFSTDTQYF.

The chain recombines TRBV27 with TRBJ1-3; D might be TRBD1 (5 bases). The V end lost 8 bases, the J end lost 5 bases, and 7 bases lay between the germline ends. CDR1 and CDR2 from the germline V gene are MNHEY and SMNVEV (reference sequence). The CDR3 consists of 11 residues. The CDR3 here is CASRQRNTIYF. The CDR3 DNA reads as TGTGCCAGCCGACAGCGAAACACCATATATTTT.

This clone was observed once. The CDR3: CASSLGTASGNTIYF. CDR3 coding DNA: TGTGCCAGCAGTTTAGGGACAGCCTCTGGAAACACCATATATTTT. This chain links TRBV28 with TRBJ1-3; 7 bases map to TRBD1. Germline V gene lookup returns CDR1 MDHEN and CDR2 SYDVKM. V shed 2 bases, J shed 0 bases, and the junction held 1 base outside the gene matches. The CDR3 length is 15 residues.

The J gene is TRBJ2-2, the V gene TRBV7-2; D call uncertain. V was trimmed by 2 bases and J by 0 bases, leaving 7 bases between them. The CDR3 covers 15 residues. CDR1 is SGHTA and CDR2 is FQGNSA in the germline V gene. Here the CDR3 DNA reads TGTGCCAGCAGCTTATCCAGAACGAACACCGGGGAGCTGTTTTTT. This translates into CASSLSRTNTGELFF.

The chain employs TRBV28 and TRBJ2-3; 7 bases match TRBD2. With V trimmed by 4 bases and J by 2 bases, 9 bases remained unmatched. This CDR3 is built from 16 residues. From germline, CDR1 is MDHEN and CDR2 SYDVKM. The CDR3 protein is CASSYQAGPITDTQYF. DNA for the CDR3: TGTGCCAGCAGTTACCAAGCGGGACCAATCACAGATACGCAGTATTTT.

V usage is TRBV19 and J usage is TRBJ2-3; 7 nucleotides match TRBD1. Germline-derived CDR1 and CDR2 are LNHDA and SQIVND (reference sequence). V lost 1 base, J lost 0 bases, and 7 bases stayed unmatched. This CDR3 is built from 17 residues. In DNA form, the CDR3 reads TGTGCCAGTAGTATAGGGACAGGCCCTACTAGCACAGATACGCAGTATTTT. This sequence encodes CASSIGTGPTSTDTQYF. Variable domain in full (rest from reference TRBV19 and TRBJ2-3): DGGITQSPKYLFRKEGQNVTLSCEQNLNHDAMYWYRQDPGQGLRLIYYSQIVNDFQKGDIAEGYSVSREKKESFPLTVTSAQKNPTAFYLCASSIGTGPTSTDTQYFGPGTRLTVL.

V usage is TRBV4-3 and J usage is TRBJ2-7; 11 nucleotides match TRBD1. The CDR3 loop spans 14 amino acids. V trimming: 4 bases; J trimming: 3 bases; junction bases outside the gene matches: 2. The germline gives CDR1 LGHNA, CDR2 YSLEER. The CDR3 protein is CASSPGTGGYEQYF. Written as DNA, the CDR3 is TGCGCCAGCAGCCCCGGGACAGGGGGCTACGAGCAGTACTTC.